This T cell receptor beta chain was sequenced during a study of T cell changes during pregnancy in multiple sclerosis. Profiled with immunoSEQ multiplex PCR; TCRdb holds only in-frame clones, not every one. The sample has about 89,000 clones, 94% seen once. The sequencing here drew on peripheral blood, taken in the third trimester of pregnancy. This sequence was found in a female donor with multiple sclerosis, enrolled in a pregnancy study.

The CDR3 is CASSKTWDRFYEQYF. The CDR3 DNA reads TGTGCCAGCAGCAAAACATGGGACAGGTTCTACGAGCAGTACTTC. J is TRBJ2-7 and V is TRBV7-9, with 8 positions matching TRBD1. The CDR3 covers 15 residues. The germline CDR1 and CDR2 sequences are SEHNR and FQNEAQ (reference sequence). V shed 5 bases and J 3 bases; nucleotides not matched to a gene: 9.